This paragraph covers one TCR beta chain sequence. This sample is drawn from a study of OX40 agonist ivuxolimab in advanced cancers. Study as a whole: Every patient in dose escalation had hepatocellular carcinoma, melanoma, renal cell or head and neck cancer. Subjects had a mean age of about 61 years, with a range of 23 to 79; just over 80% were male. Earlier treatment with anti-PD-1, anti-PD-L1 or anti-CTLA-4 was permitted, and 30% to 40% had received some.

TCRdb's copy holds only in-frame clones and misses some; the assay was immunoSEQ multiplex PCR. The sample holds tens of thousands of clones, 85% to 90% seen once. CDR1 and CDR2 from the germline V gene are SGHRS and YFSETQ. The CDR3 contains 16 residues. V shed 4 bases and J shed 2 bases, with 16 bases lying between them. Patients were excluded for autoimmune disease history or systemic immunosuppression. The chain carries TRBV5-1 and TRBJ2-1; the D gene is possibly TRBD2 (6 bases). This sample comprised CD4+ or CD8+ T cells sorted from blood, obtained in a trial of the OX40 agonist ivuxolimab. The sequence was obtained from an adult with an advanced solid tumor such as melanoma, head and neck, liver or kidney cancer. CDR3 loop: CASSPRPSSAYNEQFF. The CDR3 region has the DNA TGCGCCAGCAGCCCCCGGCCCTCTAGCGCCTACAATGAGCAGTTCTTC.